This T cell receptor (beta chain) was recorded in a study of cytomegalovirus exposure and HLA in healthy donors (dated by TCRdb to between 2016 and 2019). Looking at the study overall: In an earlier analysis of several hundred of the donors, 276 Gb of sequence data and some 100 million unique TCR beta sequences from about 179 million T cells were reported. Roughly five DR-DQ haplotypes were handled as single units for association and clustering, since linkage in the cohort was strong. High-throughput TCR immunosequencing, statistical association of individual TCRs with disease status, and machine learning were combined to predict cytomegalovirus infection status. Along with the roughly 670-subject first cohort, a separate validation cohort of over a hundred different subjects was used. A later genetic analysis took genome-wide SNP genotypes for 398 of the 666 donors and used that subset as a discovery cohort. An earlier analysis of roughly 580 of the donors used high-throughput TCR beta sequencing to judge whether each TCR beta V gene segment behaved as functional or pseudogenic. Among almost 400 genotyped donors of the cohort, an average of approximately 250,000 unique TCR beta nucleotide sequences were sequenced per donor, about a sixth of them non-productive. The study aimed to test whether signatures of past pathogen exposure could be identified by cataloging public T cell receptors. A later analysis re-examined previously published TCR beta repertoires from over 500 donors and added high-resolution HLA genotyping to investigate patterns of TCR occurrence. The study profiled the T cell repertoires of some 610 subjects by immunosequencing and related them to cytomegalovirus serostatus. HLA typing included class I and class II loci at four-digit resolution. The genetic ancestry cluster associated with self-reported Caucasian donors included over 65% of the 350 to 500 genotyped donors. An early release covering some 640 HLA-typed donors comprised 250 to 350 gigabases of sequencing data and around 80 million unique TCR sequences. Donor age, sex, ethnicity and CMV serostatus were collected together with the repertoire data. Rather than drawing on any new phenotypic data, the later analysis identified candidate immune exposures from TCR beta sequences and the way those sequences occurred across donors. The number of typed donors differed by locus: about 629-640 for A, B, C, DRB1 and DQB1; approximately 530 for DQA1; around 580 for DPA1; and approximately 450 for DPB1. Every repertoire in the discovery cohort had been generated on one and the same sequencing platform. What the work shows at the level of the full study, not this receptor alone: Because HLA typing was unavailable for some donors at each locus, only the typed subset was used in association tests. The earlier analysis of approximately 590 of the donors excluded roughly 17 rarely observed V segments, including chromosome 9 orphons, because counts were too low. Correlated functional status among segregating V segments might reflect linkage disequilibrium, but an unknown experimental factor could not be ruled out. Several of the top co-occurrence clusters appeared to be linked to parvovirus B19, influenza, CMV and Epstein-Barr virus, according to a later analysis. According to the authors, the approach could potentially be generalized to other disease states and immunological phenotypes. In an earlier analysis of around 500 of the donors, most TCR beta V segments appeared in productive rearrangements about 87% or about 30% of the time, broadly matching IMGT annotations. In this cohort, only TCR beta chains were sequenced, and detectable features were limited by the absence of alpha or paired-chain data. In a later genetic analysis, fewer N-insertions in productive TCRs were reported among donors in an Asian-associated ancestry cluster than the roughly 700-donor mean. V-gene and J-gene trimming of TCR beta chains was associated with a missense DCLRE1C variant in a later genetic analysis, and the association was replicated in an independent cohort. At a false discovery rate of 0.05, a later analysis linked some 18,000 TCR beta sequences to specific HLA alleles. Sequencing depth was assumed to be roughly uniform across donors in the presence/absence analyses, though that assumption may not hold. Assigning TCR associations to individual alleles was difficult when HLA alleles, especially DR and DQ, strongly co-occurred. CMV serostatus was the only immune exposure information available for the cohort. While some public TCRs were present in many individuals, most TCR sequences turned up only very rarely across donors. According to a later analysis, most CMV-associated TCR beta chains appeared to be HLA-restricted, and the HLA associations seemed to be driven largely by CMV exposure. A further reported finding was that TCR beta sequences accurately predicted the HLA-A and HLA-B alleles for most subjects in the first cohort. Cytomegalovirus status was reported to be diagnosed by the classifier with high specificity and sensitivity in both the original and validation cohorts. A later analysis found that TCR association rates varied across HLA loci, with DRB1 alleles showing the most associated TCRs and HLA-C alleles the fewest. The sequencing pipeline was judged likely to have produced a cluster of highly shared sequence variants as a technical artifact. In vitro tests confirmed that a few of the cytomegalovirus-associated TCR beta chains recognize cytomegalovirus antigens. In a later analysis, HLA-associated TCR beta chains were found to be more clonally expanded and to have lower generation probabilities than equally common non-associated chains. The study listed 164 TCR beta chains as associated with cytomegalovirus. Because the 87-base-pair reads could not distinguish some IMGT-functional V segments, including TRBV6-2 and TRBV6-3, those segments were excluded.

The CDR3 has 14 amino acids, counting the end cysteine and phenylalanine. Just CDR3 DNA is preserved here, 42 bases in frame from base 1. V is clipped by 1 base and J by 5 bases, and the sequence between their germline boundaries is 9 bases long. CDR1 is given as LGHNA and CDR2 as YSLEER, both from the germline V gene. This clone occurred a few times. What this receptor recognizes is not known. No base quality values were provided; no much bigger clone lies one nucleotide off. The cohort consisted of 600 or so healthy bone marrow donors. At the time of sampling, every cohort member was nominally healthy, though immune exposures that went unrecorded were likely present. The donor tested CMV seropositive and was one of the 289 seropositive cohort members. Every donor gave a peripheral blood sample, and the peripheral blood mononuclear cells from that sample were used for TCR beta sequencing. The Qiagen DNeasy Blood Extraction Kit was used to extract genomic DNA from the blood cell samples.

The library relied on the immunoSEQ multiplex PCR assay. For the multiplex PCR, a mixture combining 60 forward primers for TCR Vbeta segments and 13 reverse primers for TCR Jbeta segments was used. A multiplex PCR assay on genomic DNA amplified the CDR3 region of rearranged TCR beta genes. On the Illumina HiSeq System, the amplified TCR beta libraries were sequenced as 87-base-pair reads. On the study's bioinformatics: In a later analysis, some 80 million unique TCR beta chains were counted across the approximately 670 repertoires, and roughly 11 million of these chains were shared by at least two donors. Raw reads were error-corrected and collapsed into unique sequences by a nearest-neighbor algorithm in which closely related sequences were merged to remove PCR and sequencing errors. To assign V, D and J gene segments, CDR3 sequences were aligned to IMGT reference sequences. Each retained sequence needed at least a six-nucleotide match to both a V gene segment and a J gene segment. Rearrangements were classified as productive when the CDR3 lacked stop codons and remained in frame with V and J, and all other rearrangements were classified as non-productive. Following IMGT convention, CDR3 was defined as the stretch from the second conserved V-encoded cysteine up to the conserved J-encoded phenylalanine. The earlier analysis of 450 to 750 of the donors excluded any sequence lacking an unambiguous match to a single V gene segment. In an earlier analysis of 587 of the donors, V segments were called functional above 56.7% productive rearrangements and were called segregating when the between-donor standard deviation exceeded 5%. To diagnose cytomegalovirus status from the catalog of TCR beta chain sequences, a statistical classification framework was built. In a later analysis, TCR nucleotide sequences were compared against IMGT/GENE-DB human TR gene sequences so that V and J genes could be assigned. Using the TCRdist pipeline, a later analysis assigned CDR3 sequences along with most-parsimonious VDJ recombination scenarios. In a later analysis, every TCR beta chain was defined by the combination of its CDR3 amino acid sequence and its V-gene family, and reads without a unique V-gene family were dropped. In a later analysis, 450 to 600 highly shared, low-generation-probability nucleotide sequences were removed to address suspected cross-contamination and a sequencing artifact. A later analysis calculated a clonal expansion index for each public chain from normalized within-repertoire ranks of inferred template counts. A later analysis computed generation probabilities with a VDJ recombination model fitted to out-of-frame rearrangements, and checked the results against IGoR. Hypergeometric tests were used in a later analysis to score TCR-TCR, TCR-HLA and TCR-CMV co-occurrence, with a repertoire-size bias correction applied to the TCR pairs. To estimate false discovery rates, a later analysis permuted the HLA or CMV assignments 20 times. In a later analysis, co-occurring TCRs were grouped using DBSCAN, and TCRdist sequence similarity was added for clustering within HLA-allele-positive subsets. Repertoires with fewer than 30,000 or more than 120,000 public chains were left out of co-occurrence clustering, as were about 5 repertoires with anomalous nucleotide sharing. This immuneACCESS table, as held by TCRdb, lists in-frame sequences with V and J called but not all clones. Of the missing ones, under half trace to an unresolved V gene in checked studies; the others have no known cause. V and J calls and clone size are given by that table; D and trimming were obtained from the DNA. The sample includes roughly 100,000 clones, with approximately 85% observed a single time. Of the sample, around 3.7% is held by the ten largest clones.

The source of this sequence is a young man in good health and CMV-seropositive. The rearranged chain carries TRBV4-3 and TRBJ2-4, with the D gene not clear enough to name. Sequences were obtained from PBMCs. The CDR3 protein sequence reads: CASSQGAWENIQYF. The nucleotide sequence is given as TGCGCCAGCAGCCAAGGGGCATGGGAAAACATTCAGTACTTC.